This TCR beta chain was observed in a study of technical replicates of blood from several donors. This clone has more than one count but fewer than ten. Data came from immunoSEQ multiplex PCR; TCRdb stores just in-frame clones and leaves some out. In the table there are 13,000 to 15,000 clones, 60% to 80% of which are singletons. V lost 0 bases, J lost 2 bases, and 9 bases lay in between. The CDR3 runs 14 residues. Germline V gene sequence: CDR1 SGHRS, CDR2 YFSETQ. The source is a human donor in good health. The J gene is TRBJ2-7, the V gene TRBV5-1; no firm D call. Specimen: PBMCs. The chain's CDR3 is CASSLEGRTYEQYF. The CDR3 region has the DNA TGCGCCAGCAGCTTGGAAGGCAGGACCTACGAGCAGTACTTC.